Below, 20 T cell receptor beta chains from the same sample are listed, as sequenced in a study of blood T cell repertoires in COVID-19. The method was immunoSEQ multiplex PCR; TCRdb's version includes in-frame clones alone and lacks a portion of them. The sample carries 250,000 to 350,000 clones, about 88% recorded once. Material for sequencing was peripheral blood. The origin of the receptors is a human donor with COVID-19, enrolled during active disease. The donor label of this sample is uncertain.

The V gene is TRBV5-6, the J gene TRBJ2-1; 13 bases line up with TRBD2. The CDR3 length is 17 residues. V shed 4 bases, J shed 7 bases, and the junction held 11 bases outside the gene matches. Germline lookup yields CDR1 SGHDT and CDR2 YYEEEE. The CDR3 DNA reads as TGTGCCAGCAGCGGCGGACTACTAGCGGGAGGGATAAATGAGCAGTTCTTC. Its protein is CASSGGLLAGGINEQFF.

The V gene is TRBV27, the J gene TRBJ2-3; D perhaps matches TRBD1 (6 bases). Trimming left V 8 bases short and J 6 bases short, with 12 bases between. The CDR3 is 12 amino acids. In germline, CDR1 is MNHEY, CDR2 SMNVEV (reference sequence). In nucleotides, the CDR3 is TGTGCCAGCCGTCAGGGGATGGATACGCAGTATTTT. Its protein is CASRQGMDTQYF.

The chain joins TRBV18 to TRBJ1-1, with D unclear. Per the germline V gene, CDR1 is KGHSH and CDR2 is LQKENI. V lost 2 bases, J lost 3 bases, and 10 bases lay in between. The CDR3 runs 14 residues. The CDR3 coding sequence is TGTGCCAGCTCACCAGGTTATCAGGACACTGAAGCTTTCTTT. Residues: CASSPGYQDTEAFF.

The chain is built from TRBV11-2 and TRBJ2-7, with a tentative D call TRBD1 (5 bases). Trimming shortened V by 6 bases and J by 0 bases, and 21 bases separated the two germline ends. Per the germline V gene, CDR1 is SGHAT and CDR2 is FQNNGV. The CDR3 extends over 17 amino acids. The CDR3 coding sequence is TGTGCCAGCAGACACCCCTCAGGGCGCAGGAGCTCCTACGAGCAGTACTTC. It yields the protein CASRHPSGRRSSYEQYF. The whole variable domain, filled in from reference TRBV11-2 and TRBJ2-7, reads EAGVAQSPRYKIIEKRQSVAFWCNPISGHATLYWYQQILGQGPKLLIQFQNNGVVDDSQLPKDRFSAERLKGVDSTLKIQPAKLEDSAVYLCASRHPSGRRSSYEQYFGPGTRLTVT.

Details on this clone: A much larger clone lies a single base off, so this may be a read error. This chain joins TRBV5-4 and TRBJ2-7, with D unclear. Trimming removed 0 bases at V and 2 bases at J, with 6 bases between. Looked up from germline, CDR1 is SGHNT and CDR2 is YYREEE (reference sequence). The CDR3 covers 13 residues. The CDR3 sequence is CASSLGPTYEQYF. The CDR3 coding sequence is TGTGCCAGCAGCTTGGGGCCAACCTACGAGCAGTACTTC.

The chain uses TRBV27 and TRBJ2-7, with D tentatively TRBD2 (6 bases). Per germline, CDR1 MNHEY and CDR2 SMNVEV (reference sequence). V was pared by 0 bases and J by 3 bases, with 12 bases between. CDR3 length: 15 residues. This CDR3 reads CASSLSGGNFYEQYF. CDR3 DNA sequence: TGTGCCAGCAGTTTATCGGGAGGTAATTTCTACGAGCAGTACTTC.

This sequence joins TRBV7-9 and TRBJ2-7; possibly TRBD2 for D (6 bases). The CDR3 covers 15 residues. V was trimmed by 0 bases and J by 5 bases, leaving 14 bases between them. Germline V CDR1 and CDR2: SEHNR, FQNEAQ (reference sequence). DNA for the CDR3: TGTGCCAGCAGCTTAGCGGGGGGATTGATGAACGAGCAGTACTTC. It yields the protein CASSLAGGLMNEQYF.

V gene TRBV3-1 (or the pseudogene TRBV3-2) combines with J gene TRBJ1-5; D uncertain. Between the trimmed V and J ends, which lost 0 bases and 4 bases, there was a span of 7 bases. Germline CDR1 LGHDT, CDR2 YNNKEL (reference sequence). The CDR3 sequence is 14 residues long. CDR3 region: CASSQDGRNQPQHF. The DNA of the CDR3 is TGTGCCAGCAGCCAAGACGGCAGGAATCAGCCCCAGCATTTT.

The J gene is TRBJ2-7, the V gene TRBV7-9; TRBD1 matches 8 bases. The CDR3 has 15 residues. Unmatched junction bases numbered 11, after V lost 5 bases and J lost 5 bases. The V gene's germline CDR1 is SEHNR and CDR2 FQNEAQ (reference sequence). CDR3: CASSPRGTGGDEQYF. DNA of the CDR3: TGTGCCAGCAGCCCCAGGGGCACAGGGGGAGACGAGCAGTACTTC.

V and J are TRBV11-3 and TRBJ2-1, with unresolved D. Germline assignment: CDR1 SGHNT and CDR2 YENEEA. Between the trimmed V and J ends, which lost 1 base and 9 bases, there was a span of 4 bases. The CDR3 contains 11 residues. Here the CDR3 reads CASSLAGEQFF. CDR3 DNA sequence: TGTGCCAGCAGCTTAGCAGGTGAGCAGTTCTTC.

The chain combines TRBV4-3 with TRBJ1-3; perhaps TRBD1 as D (5 bases). The CDR3 length is 16 residues. Looked up from germline, CDR1 is LGHNA and CDR2 is YSLEER. The V end lost 0 bases, the J end lost 1 base, and 10 bases lay between the germline ends. DNA for the CDR3: TGCGCCAGCAGCCAAGAATTGGGGGGATCTGGAAACACCATATATTTT. It encodes CASSQELGGSGNTIYF.

This chain uses TRBV4-1 with TRBJ2-3, with 14 bases that match TRBD2. CDR1 and CDR2 (germline): MGHRA, YSYEKL. V trimming: 4 bases; J trimming: 5 bases; junction bases outside the gene matches: 11. The CDR3 has 18 amino acids. Written as DNA, the CDR3 is TGCGCCAGCAGCCCTCAAAGCCGGGGACTAGCGGGAGTAGATACGCAGTATTTT. Its protein is CASSPQSRGLAGVDTQYF.

This sequence joins TRBV3-1 (or the pseudogene TRBV3-2) and TRBJ2-5; possible D gene TRBD2, 6 bases. This CDR3 spans 15 amino acids. Germline V gene data show CDR1 as LGHDT and CDR2 as YNNKEL (reference sequence). Trimming left V 1 base short and J 2 bases short, with 11 bases between. CDR3 sequence: CASSQGTSRQETQYF. CDR3 in DNA: TGTGCCAGCAGCCAAGGTACTAGCAGACAAGAGACCCAGTACTTC.

The rearrangement uses TRBV27 and TRBJ1-1; TRBD1 might be the D (5 bases). This CDR3 has 15 residues. The V gene lost 5 bases and the J gene lost 12 bases, with 25 bases spanning the gap. Germline V gene lookup returns CDR1 MNHEY and CDR2 SMNVEV (reference sequence). CDR3 bases: TGTGCCAGCAGTCCTCAAAACAGGTTCGGCCGTTCGTCTTTCTTT. This gives the protein CASSPQNRFGRSSFF.

The chain has TRBV5-1 and TRBJ2-3; TRBD2 matches 9 bases. V lost 0 bases and J lost 0; bases outside the gene matches: 2. Germline CDR1 and CDR2: SGHRS and YFSETQ. This CDR3 has 16 residues. In nucleotides, the CDR3 is TGCGCCAGCAGCTTGGATACTAGCGGGAGCACAGATACGCAGTATTTT. Its translation: CASSLDTSGSTDTQYF.

The chain uses TRBV30 and TRBJ2-1; D might be TRBD2 (6 bases). The ends were cut back, 3 bases at V and 7 bases at J, with 16 bases in the middle. From germline, CDR1 is GTSNPN and CDR2 SVGIG (reference sequence). This CDR3 is 14 amino acids long. Here the CDR3 DNA reads TGTGCCTGGAGGGATTGGAGGGCTGGAAATGAGCAGTTCTTC. Its protein is CAWRDWRAGNEQFF.

The rearrangement joins TRBV28 to TRBJ1-5, with 10 bases lining up with TRBD1. Per the germline V gene, CDR1 is MDHEN and CDR2 is SYDVKM. The CDR3 extends over 17 amino acids. V shed 5 bases, J shed 4 bases, and the junction held 11 bases outside the gene matches. This chain's CDR3 is CASSPGDRGLGNQPQHF. The CDR3 nucleotides are TGTGCCAGCAGTCCAGGGGACAGGGGTTTGGGGAATCAGCCCCAGCATTTT.

The V call is TRBV7-3, the J call TRBJ2-3; D may be TRBD1 (6 bases). V was clipped by 0 bases and J by 3 bases, with 13 bases between them. CDR1 SGHTA and CDR2 FQGTGA come from the germline V gene. CDR3 length: 16 residues. The CDR3 DNA is TGTGCCAGCAGCTTAACTTGGGGGCTGGGGACAGATACGCAGTATTTT. It specifies CASSLTWGLGTDTQYF. Together with reference TRBV7-3 and TRBJ2-3, the CDR3 gives the full variable domain: GAGVSQTPSNKVTEKGKYVELRCDPISGHTALYWYRQSLGQGPEFLIYFQGTGAADDSGLPNDRFFAVRPEGSVSTLKIQRTERGDSAVYLCASSLTWGLGTDTQYFGPGTRLTVL.

The chain joins TRBV3-1 (or the pseudogene TRBV3-2) to TRBJ2-7, with D possibly TRBD2 on 6 matching bases. CDR1 is LGHDT and CDR2 is YNNKEL in the germline V gene (reference sequence). V was cut by 1 base and J by 2 bases, with 12 bases left in between. The CDR3 is 15 residues long. The CDR3 sequence: CASSQGRDPTYEQYF. The CDR3 nucleotides are TGTGCCAGCAGCCAAGGGCGGGATCCTACCTACGAGCAGTACTTC.

The chain combines TRBV10-3 with TRBJ2-6; 7 nucleotides agree with TRBD1. The CDR3 is 18 residues long. Germline V lookup: CDR1 ENHRY, CDR2 SYGVKD. V lost 6 bases and J lost 0; bases outside the gene matches: 11. The CDR3 nucleotides read TGTGCCATCAGCCCAGGGGGAAATACGGGCTCTGGGGCCAACGTCCTGACTTTC. Translated: CAISPGGNTGSGANVLTF.